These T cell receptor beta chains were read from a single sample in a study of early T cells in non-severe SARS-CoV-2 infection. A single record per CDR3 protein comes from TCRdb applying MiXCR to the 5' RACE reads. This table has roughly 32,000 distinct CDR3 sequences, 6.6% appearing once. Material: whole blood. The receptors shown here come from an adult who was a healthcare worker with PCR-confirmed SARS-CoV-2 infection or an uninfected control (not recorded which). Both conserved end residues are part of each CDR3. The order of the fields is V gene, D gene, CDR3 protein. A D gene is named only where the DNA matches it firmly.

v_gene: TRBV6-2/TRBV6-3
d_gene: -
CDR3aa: CASSYGAVGTEAFF

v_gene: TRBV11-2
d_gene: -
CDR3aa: CASTLEPHGAYNEQFF

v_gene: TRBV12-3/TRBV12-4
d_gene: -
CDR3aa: CASSLSLFHEQYF

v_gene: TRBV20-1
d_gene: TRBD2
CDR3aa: CSASSTSGTDTQYF

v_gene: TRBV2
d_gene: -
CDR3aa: CASSAEGLNYGYTF

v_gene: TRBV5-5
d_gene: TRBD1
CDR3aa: CASSFTGGRENTIYF

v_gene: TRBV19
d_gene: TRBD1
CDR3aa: CASRDWTGGAQPQHF

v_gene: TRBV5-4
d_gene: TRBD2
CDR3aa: CASSLEGSGRWAKNIQYF

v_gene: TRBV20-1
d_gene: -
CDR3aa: CSARENYEQYF

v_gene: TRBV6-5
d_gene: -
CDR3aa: CASSYSRGFVYEQYF

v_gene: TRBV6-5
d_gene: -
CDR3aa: CASSSNLVAQAEAFF

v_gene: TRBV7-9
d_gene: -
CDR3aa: CASSPTVDTQYF

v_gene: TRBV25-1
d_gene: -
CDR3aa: CASRQGTDTQYF

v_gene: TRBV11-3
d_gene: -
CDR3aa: CASSSTAGSYGYTF

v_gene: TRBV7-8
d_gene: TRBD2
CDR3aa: CASSLELLAAQETQYF

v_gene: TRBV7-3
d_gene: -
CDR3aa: CASSLNPPRSSYNEQFF

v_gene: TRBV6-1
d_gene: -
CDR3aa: CASRKGTATNTGELFF

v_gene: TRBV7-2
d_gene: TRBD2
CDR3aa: CASSLDGSGAYNEQFF

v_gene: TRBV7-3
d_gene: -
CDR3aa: CASSLSLGTEQYF

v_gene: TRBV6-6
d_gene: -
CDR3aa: CASRAQISGNTIYF

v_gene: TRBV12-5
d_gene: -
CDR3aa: CASGLVHRSEQYF

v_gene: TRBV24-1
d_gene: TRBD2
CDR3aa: CATSETTSGRDNEQFF

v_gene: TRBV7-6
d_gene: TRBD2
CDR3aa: CASSETPPAGGGTQYF

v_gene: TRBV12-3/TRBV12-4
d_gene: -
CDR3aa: CASKAQGSGYTF

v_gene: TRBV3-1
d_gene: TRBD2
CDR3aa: CASSPLAGGNEQFF

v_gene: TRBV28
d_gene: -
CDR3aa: CASSPWGSSGPAQYF

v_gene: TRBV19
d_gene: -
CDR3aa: CASSISQLDTDTQYF

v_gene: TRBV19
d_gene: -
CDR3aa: CASSLTALNTEAFF

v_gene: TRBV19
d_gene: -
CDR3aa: CASSMGAGANVLTF

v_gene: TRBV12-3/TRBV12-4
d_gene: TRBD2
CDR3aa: CASRKGGTSVEQFF

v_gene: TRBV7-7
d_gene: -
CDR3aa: CASSSSPGLYRLNTEAFF

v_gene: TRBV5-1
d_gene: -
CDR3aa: CASSLQTARAEAFF

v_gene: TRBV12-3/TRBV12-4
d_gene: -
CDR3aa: CASSDQNPEQFF

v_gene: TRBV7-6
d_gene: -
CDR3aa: CASSLAVNSPLHF

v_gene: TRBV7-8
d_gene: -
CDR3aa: CASSLFSYTGELFF

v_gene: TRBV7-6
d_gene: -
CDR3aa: CASSLWGSTEAFF

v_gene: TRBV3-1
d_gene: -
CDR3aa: CASRSQGSHEQYF

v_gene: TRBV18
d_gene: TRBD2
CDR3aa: CASSPVTSGIGEQFF

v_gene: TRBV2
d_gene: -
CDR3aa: CASSEQNTGELFF

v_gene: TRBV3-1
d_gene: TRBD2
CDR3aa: CASSQDRRPSGSYEQYF

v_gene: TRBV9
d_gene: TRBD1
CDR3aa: CASSVVQGASYNEQFF

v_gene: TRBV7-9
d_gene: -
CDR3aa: CASSSGYGYTF

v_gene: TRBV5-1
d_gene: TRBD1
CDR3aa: CASSLGGQSTNEKLFF

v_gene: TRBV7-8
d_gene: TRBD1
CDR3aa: CASSLYRTGGYNEQFF

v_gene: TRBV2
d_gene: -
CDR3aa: CASRDRVKTSGWTPDEQFF

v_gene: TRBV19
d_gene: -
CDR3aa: CASSATTTGVATNEKLFF

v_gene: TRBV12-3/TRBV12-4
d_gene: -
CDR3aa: CASSLTGVNTEAFF

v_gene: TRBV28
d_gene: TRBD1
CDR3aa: CASKPLGTGWSDTQYF

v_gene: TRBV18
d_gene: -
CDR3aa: CASSPPGGQPQHF

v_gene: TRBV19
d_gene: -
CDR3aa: CASSPTQILYGYTF

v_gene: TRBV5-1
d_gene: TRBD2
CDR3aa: CATSAGGRQIDTQYF

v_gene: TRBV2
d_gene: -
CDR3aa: CASSERRAETQYF

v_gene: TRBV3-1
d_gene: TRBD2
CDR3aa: CASSQEAGDYEQYF

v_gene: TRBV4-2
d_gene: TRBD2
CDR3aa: CASTQRAGWIDTQYF

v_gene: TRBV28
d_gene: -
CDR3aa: CATQPSSGNTIYF

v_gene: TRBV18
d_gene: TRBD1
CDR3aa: CASSPDRVTSPLHF